One sample yielded the 2 T cell receptor beta chains listed below, sequenced in a study of T-cell reconstitution after alpha-beta-depleted transplantation in children (dated by TCRdb to about 2016). Findings and caveats that apply to the study as a whole: Hyperexpanded clone frequencies declined over subsequent months; after one year, T-cell counts and TCRbeta diversity were mostly attributed to newly produced T cells.

Libraries were prepared through PCR. Sequencing was performed on an Illumina HiSeq 2500. To normalize quantification of the TCRbeta repertoire, the TCR libraries were built with molecular barcoding that relied on unique molecular identifiers. TCRdb trimmed the raw reads at Q25, called clones with MiXCR and kept productive beta chains. Rows with a matching CDR3 protein are joined into one entry that keeps the most common DNA and genes. A total of hundreds of thousands of distinct CDR3 sequences appear in this sample, almost 8% of them only once. The top ten clonotypes cover about 8.2% of the sample. What these receptors recognize is not known. The label giving this sample's treatment or condition can be read as: allogeneic hematopoietic cell transplantation with graft depleted of TCRalphabeta T cells and CD19 B cells. The starting material was peripheral blood, obtained 360 days after TCRalphabeta/CD19-depleted stem cell transplant. Receptor source: a female patient aged 2 to 10 who had a stem cell transplant for Fanconi anemia, so the T cells may come from the graft donor.

This clonotype was found many times. The rearrangement joins TRBV15 to TRBJ1-1; D remains unclear. Per germline, CDR1 LNHNV and CDR2 YYDKDF (reference sequence). The CDR3 totals 12 residues. V lost 3 bases to trimming and J lost 5 bases, with 7 bases between them. In DNA form, the CDR3 reads TGTGCCACCAGCAGGGACTTTACTGAAGCTTTCTTT. It is translated as CATSRDFTEAFF. Variable domain in full (rest from reference TRBV15 and TRBJ1-1): DAMVIQNPRYQVTQFGKPVTLSCSQTLNHNVMYWYQQKSSQAPKLLFHYYDKDFNNEADTPDNFQSRRPNTSFCFLDIRSPGLGDTAMYLCATSRDFTEAFFGQGTRLTVV.

This clonotype has a count of ten or more. The genes are TRBV28 and TRBJ1-2, with no clear D. The CDR3 contains 12 residues. With 7 bases removed from V and 3 bases from J, the gap between germline ends came to 9 bases. CDR1 is MDHEN and CDR2 is SYDVKM in the germline V gene. The CDR3 bases are TGTGCCAGCACGGAAAGGGACTATGGCTACACCTTC. Translating it yields CASTERDYGYTF.